The sample holds one count of the clone carrying this TCR beta chain. This specimen comes from a study of blood T cell repertoires in COVID-19. Study at large: Both acute and convalescent COVID-19 samples were obtained from the United States, Italy and Spain. The analysed material was cDNA or gDNA that came from T cells, B-cell-depleted T cells, or PBMCs.

In the authors' methods: Scientists estimated how many nucleated cells there were by amplifying reference gene primers. Assay: immunoSEQ multiplex PCR; the TCRdb copy retains only in-frame clones and omits some. D and trimming were read from the DNA, whereas the V and J calls and clone size are those reported in that table. The table shows 35,000 or so clones, with 85% to 95% occurring only once. This CDR3 comprises 17 residues. Germline CDR1 reads SGHRS; CDR2 reads YFSETQ. J was trimmed by 1 base and V by 0 bases; bases with no gene match: 7. The sequenced sample consisted of peripheral blood. This TCR was sampled from a man aged 55 to 69 with active or convalescent COVID-19. The chain joins TRBV5-1 to TRBJ2-1; 7 bases fit TRBD2. This chain's CDR3 is CASSLGWREKSYNEQFF. Here the CDR3 DNA reads TGCGCCAGCAGCTTGGGGTGGCGGGAGAAGTCCTACAATGAGCAGTTCTTC.